This T cell receptor (beta chain) was recovered during a study of blood T cells in healthy people across ages. This CDR3 comprises 14 residues. V lost 9 bases and J lost 2, with 15 bases in between. Germline CDR1 reads KGHDR; CDR2 reads SFDVKD. Then a second PCR, running about 6 to 12 cycles, was carried out with a sample-barcoded 5' primer and a J-beta primer mix. Per sample, CDR3-containing paired-end reads numbered at least 2.5 million. In TCRdb, the 5' RACE reads were re-called with MiXCR into one record per CDR3 protein. The profile shows about 1,600,000 distinct CDR3 sequences, 35% to 45% of them singletons.

The rearrangement joins TRBV24-1 to TRBJ1-2; D perhaps matches TRBD1 (6 bases). The receptor was isolated from a woman aged 18-29 years in good health. Sequencing was done on a sample of blood. The chain's CDR3 is CATRGGRLNYGYTF. The CDR3 DNA reads TGTGCCACCCGGGGGGGGCGGCTAAACTATGGCTACACCTTC.